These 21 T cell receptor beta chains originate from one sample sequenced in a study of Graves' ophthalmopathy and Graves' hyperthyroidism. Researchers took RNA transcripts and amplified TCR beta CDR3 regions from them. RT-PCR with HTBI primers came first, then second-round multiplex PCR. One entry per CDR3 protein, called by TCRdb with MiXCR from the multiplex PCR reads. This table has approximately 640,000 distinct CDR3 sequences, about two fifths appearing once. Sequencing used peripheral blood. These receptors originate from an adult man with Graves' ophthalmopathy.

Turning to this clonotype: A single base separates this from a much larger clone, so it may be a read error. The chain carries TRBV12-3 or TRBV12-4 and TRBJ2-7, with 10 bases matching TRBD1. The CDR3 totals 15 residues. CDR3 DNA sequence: TGTTCCAGCAGTCTCCGGGACAGGGGCTCCTACGAGCAGTACTTC. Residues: CSSSLRDRGSYEQYF.

The CDR3 region is CASSETGEGYTF. The CDR3 DNA reads TGTGCCAGCAGTGAGACCGGGGAAGGCTACACCTTC. The chain has TRBV25-1 and TRBJ1-2, with D unclear. The CDR3 runs to 12 residues. The V gene lost 3 bases and the J gene lost 8 bases, with 10 bases spanning the gap. The germline gives CDR1 MGHDK, CDR2 SYGVNS.

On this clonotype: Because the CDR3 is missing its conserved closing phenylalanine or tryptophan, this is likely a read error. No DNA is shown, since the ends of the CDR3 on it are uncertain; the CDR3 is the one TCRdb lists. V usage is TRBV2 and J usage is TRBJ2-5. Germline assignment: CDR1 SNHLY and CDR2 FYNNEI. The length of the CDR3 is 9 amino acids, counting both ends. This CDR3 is CASSEDAGR.

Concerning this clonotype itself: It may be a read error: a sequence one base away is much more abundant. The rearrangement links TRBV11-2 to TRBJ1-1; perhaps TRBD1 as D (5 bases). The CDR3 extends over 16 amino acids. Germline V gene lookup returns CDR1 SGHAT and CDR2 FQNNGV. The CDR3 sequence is CANSLGVGQGNTEAFF. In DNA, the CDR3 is TGTGCCAACAGCTTAGGCGTAGGGCAGGGGAACACTGAAGCTTTCTTT.

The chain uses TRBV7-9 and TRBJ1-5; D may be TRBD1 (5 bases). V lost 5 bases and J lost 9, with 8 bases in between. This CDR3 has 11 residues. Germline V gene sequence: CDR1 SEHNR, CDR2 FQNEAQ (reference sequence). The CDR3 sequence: CASSTQGPQHF. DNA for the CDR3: TGTGCCAGCAGCACTCAGGGGCCCCAGCATTTT.

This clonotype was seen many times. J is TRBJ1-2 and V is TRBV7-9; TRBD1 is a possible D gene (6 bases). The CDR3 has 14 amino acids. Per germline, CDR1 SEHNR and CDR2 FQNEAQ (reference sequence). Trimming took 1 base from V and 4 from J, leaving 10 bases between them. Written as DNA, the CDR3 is TGTGCCAGCAGCTTAGGGGGCAGGGGCTATGGCTACACCTTC. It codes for CASSLGGRGYGYTF.

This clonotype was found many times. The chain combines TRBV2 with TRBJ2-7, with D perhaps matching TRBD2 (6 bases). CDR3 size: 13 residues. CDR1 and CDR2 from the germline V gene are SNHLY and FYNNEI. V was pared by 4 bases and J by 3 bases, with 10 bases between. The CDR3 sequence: CASSVGLRYEQYF. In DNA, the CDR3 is TGTGCCAGCAGTGTCGGACTACGCTACGAGCAGTACTTC.

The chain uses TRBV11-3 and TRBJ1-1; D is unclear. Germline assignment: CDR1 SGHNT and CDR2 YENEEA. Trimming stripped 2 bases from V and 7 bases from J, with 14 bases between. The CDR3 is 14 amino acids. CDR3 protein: CASSLWLETHEAFF. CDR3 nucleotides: TGTGCCAGCAGCTTATGGCTCGAGACCCATGAAGCTTTCTTT.

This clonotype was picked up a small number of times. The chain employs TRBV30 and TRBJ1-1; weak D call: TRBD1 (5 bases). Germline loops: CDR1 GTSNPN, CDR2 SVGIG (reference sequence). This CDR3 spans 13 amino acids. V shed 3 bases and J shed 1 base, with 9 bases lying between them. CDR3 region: CAWRGEANTEAFF. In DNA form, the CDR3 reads TGTGCCTGGAGAGGGGAGGCGAACACTGAAGCTTTCTTT.

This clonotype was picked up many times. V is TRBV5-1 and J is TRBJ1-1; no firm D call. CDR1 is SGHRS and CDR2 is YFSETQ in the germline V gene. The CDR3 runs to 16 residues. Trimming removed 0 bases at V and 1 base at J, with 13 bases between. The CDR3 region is CASSLEGSFQNTEAFF. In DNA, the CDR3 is TGCGCCAGCAGCTTGGAGGGCTCCTTCCAGAACACTGAAGCTTTCTTT.

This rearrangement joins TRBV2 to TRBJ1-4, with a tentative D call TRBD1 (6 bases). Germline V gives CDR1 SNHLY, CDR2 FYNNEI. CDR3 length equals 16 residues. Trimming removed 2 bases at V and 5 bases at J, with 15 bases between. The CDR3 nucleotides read TGTGCCAGCAGTGAATCGTGGGGGCAGGGGAATGAAAAACTGTTTTTT. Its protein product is CASSESWGQGNEKLFF.

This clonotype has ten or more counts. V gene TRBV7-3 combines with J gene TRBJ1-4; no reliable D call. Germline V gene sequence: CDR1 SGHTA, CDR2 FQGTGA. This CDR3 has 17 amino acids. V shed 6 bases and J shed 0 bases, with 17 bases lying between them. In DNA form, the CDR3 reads TGTGCCAGCAGTATAAGGGAGAAGATAGCAACTAATGAAAAACTGTTTTTT. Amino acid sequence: CASSIREKIATNEKLFF.

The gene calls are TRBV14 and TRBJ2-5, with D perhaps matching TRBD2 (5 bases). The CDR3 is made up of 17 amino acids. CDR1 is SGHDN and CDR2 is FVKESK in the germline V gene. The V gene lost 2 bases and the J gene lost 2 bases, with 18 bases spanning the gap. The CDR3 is CASSQNPLAVPQETQYF. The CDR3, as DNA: TGTGCCAGCAGCCAAAACCCCCTAGCCGTCCCTCAAGAGACCCAGTACTTC.

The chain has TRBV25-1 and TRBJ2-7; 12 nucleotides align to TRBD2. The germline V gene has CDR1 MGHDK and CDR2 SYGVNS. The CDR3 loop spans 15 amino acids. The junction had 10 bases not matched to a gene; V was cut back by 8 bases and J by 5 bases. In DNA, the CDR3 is TGTGCCAGCCAAGTATCGACTAGCGGGAGAGACGAGCAGTACTTC. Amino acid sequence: CASQVSTSGRDEQYF.

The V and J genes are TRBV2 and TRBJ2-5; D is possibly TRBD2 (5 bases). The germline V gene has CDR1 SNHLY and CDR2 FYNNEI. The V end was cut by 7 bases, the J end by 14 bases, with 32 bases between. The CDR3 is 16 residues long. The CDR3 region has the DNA TGTGCCAGCACCAAAAGCGGATTACAAGAGACCCAGGCTTTATACTTC. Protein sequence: CASTKSGLQETQALYF.

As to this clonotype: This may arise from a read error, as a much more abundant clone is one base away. The CDR3, as DNA: TGTGCCAGTACCGACCGGGGGGGGTTCTTGCATAGCAATCAGCCCCAGCATTTT. This codes for CASTDRGGFLHSNQPQHF. The rearrangement links TRBV19 to TRBJ1-5; D is possibly TRBD1 (5 bases). The V end was cut by 7 bases, the J end by 0 bases, with 22 bases between. The CDR3 runs to 18 residues. Per the germline V gene, CDR1 is LNHDA and CDR2 is SQIVND (reference sequence).

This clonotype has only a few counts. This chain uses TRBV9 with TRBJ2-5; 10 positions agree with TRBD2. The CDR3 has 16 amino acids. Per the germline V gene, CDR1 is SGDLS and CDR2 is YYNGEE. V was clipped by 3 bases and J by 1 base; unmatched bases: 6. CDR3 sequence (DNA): TGTGCCAGCAGCGCACCTAGCGGGGGATTCCAAGAGACCCAGTACTTC. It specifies CASSAPSGGFQETQYF.

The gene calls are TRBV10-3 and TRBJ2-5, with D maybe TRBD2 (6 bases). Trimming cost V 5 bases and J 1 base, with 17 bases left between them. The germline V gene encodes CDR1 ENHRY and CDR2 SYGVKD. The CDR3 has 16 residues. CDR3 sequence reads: CAISYSRDSSQETQYF. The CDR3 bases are TGTGCCATCAGTTACTCCCGGGACTCCTCCCAAGAGACCCAGTACTTC.

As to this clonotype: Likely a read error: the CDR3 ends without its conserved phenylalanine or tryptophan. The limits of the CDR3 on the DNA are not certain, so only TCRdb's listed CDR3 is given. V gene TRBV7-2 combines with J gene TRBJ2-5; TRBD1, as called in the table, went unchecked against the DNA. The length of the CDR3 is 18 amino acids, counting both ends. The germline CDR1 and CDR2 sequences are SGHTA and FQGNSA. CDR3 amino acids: CASSLDPPGVGYGYTFGS.

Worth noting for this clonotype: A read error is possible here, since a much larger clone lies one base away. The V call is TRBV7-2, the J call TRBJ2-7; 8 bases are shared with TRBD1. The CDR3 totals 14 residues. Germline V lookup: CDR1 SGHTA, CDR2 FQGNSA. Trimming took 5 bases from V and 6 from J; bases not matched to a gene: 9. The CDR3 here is CASSTRQGFCEQYF. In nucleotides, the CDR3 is TGTGCCAGCAGCACGCGACAGGGGTTCTGCGAGCAGTACTTC.

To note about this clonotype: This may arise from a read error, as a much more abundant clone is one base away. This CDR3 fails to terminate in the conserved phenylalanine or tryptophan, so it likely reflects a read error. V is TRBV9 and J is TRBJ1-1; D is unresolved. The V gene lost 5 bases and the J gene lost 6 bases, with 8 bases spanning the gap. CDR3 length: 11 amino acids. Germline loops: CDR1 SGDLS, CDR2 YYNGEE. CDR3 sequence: CASSSPPEAFL. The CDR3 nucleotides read TGTGCCAGCAGTTCCCCCCCTGAAGCTTTCCTT.